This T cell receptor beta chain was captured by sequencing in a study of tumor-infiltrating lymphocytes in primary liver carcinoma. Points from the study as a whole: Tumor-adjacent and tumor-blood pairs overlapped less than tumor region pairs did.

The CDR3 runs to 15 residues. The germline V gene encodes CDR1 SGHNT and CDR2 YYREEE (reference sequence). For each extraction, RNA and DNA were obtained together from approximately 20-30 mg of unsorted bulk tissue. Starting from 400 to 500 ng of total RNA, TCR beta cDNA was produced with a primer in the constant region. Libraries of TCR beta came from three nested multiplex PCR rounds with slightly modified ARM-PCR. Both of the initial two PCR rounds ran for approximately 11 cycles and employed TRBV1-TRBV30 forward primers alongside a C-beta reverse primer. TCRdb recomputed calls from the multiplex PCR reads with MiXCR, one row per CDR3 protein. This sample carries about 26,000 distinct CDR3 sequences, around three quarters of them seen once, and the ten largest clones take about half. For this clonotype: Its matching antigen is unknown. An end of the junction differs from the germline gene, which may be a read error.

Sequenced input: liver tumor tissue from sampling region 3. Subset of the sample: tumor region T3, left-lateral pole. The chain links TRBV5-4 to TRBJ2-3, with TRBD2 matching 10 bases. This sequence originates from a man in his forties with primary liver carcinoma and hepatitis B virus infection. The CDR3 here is CASSYLAGVPDTQYF. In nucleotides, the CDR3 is TGTGCCAGTAGCTATCTAGCGGGAGTGCCCGATACGCAGTATTTT.